The entry below describes one T cell receptor beta chain. Its antigen is unidentified. This entry comes from a study of shared clonotypes between healthy human individuals. On the study more broadly: Two women and a few men aged 18 to 49 served as donors. Plates per donor: three CD4 naive, three CD4 memory, two CD8 naive, one CD8 memory. Study outcomes and limitations: Larger estimated richness was generally seen in naive subsets than in memory subsets.

A roughly 220 ng quantity of DNA, approximately 29,000 T cell genomes, went into the sorted-subset replicate PCRs. Method: immunoSEQ multiplex PCR; TCRdb's copy keeps in-frame clones and lacks some. This table holds under 650,000 clones, approximately 95% found once. Trimming cost V 7 bases and J 6 bases; bases outside gene matches: 8. CDR1 and CDR2 from the germline V gene are MNHNS and SASEGT. This CDR3 has 14 residues. Sequencing was performed on naive CD4+ T cells sorted from blood. Subset: CD45RA+ positively selected. This chain connects TRBV6-1 to TRBJ2-3; 9 nucleotides align to TRBD1. This receptor was identified in a woman aged 30 to 39 in good health. CDR3 DNA sequence: TGTGCCAGCATGGGGACAGGGAGGCGCGATACGCAGTATTTT. Translation gives CASMGTGRRDTQYF.